This T cell receptor beta chain was captured by sequencing in a study of T cell responses to AZD1222 COVID-19 vaccine. This clone has only a few counts. The assay was immunoSEQ multiplex PCR, and TCRdb's table has in-frame clones only and misses some. This repertoire shows tens of thousands of clones, roughly nine tenths found once; its top ten account for approximately 5%. This CDR3 is built from 15 residues. Trimming stripped 4 bases from V and 4 bases from J, with 14 bases between. CDR1 is SNHLY, CDR2 FYNNEI, per germline. Sequenced here: peripheral blood, sampled 28 days after the second AZD1222 dose. The clonotype originates from an adult who received the AZD1222 COVID-19 vaccine. The V gene is TRBV2, the J gene TRBJ1-5; no clear D gene. DNA of the CDR3: TGTGCCAGCAGTGGACCGCTATCTAGGAATCAGCCCCAGCATTTT. It codes for CASSGPLSRNQPQHF.